The rows below give T cell receptor beta chains drawn from one sample of a study of cytomegalovirus exposure and HLA in healthy donors. Sequencing was performed with immunoSEQ multiplex PCR; in TCRdb, only in-frame clones are kept and a portion is missing. Here the sample spans more than 150,000 clones, around 76% being singletons. Material: PBMCs. These receptor sequences come from a woman in her thirties in good health and CMV-seropositive. CDR3s include the opening cysteine and the closing phenylalanine or tryptophan. A D gene is named only where the DNA matches it firmly. Some rows have no size entry. The others give once, few or many, or a class for an expanded clone.

clone_size d_call j_call v_call cdr3_aa cdr3_nt
. TRBD1 TRBJ1-3 TRBV4-3 CASTPAHRGSGGNTIYF TGCGCCAGCACCCCTGCGCACAGGGGGAGCGGTGGAAACACCATATATTTT
. . TRBJ2-5 TRBV5-8 CASSARGLETQYF TGTGCCAGCAGCGCCCGAGGGCTTGAGACCCAGTACTTC
. . TRBJ2-1 TRBV5-1 CASSTEAPGNEQFF TGCGCCAGCAGCACGGAGGCCCCCGGGAATGAGCAGTTCTTC
. TRBD1 TRBJ1-2 TRBV7-9 CASSDRAHYGYTF TGTGCCAGCAGCGACAGGGCCCACTATGGCTACACCTTC
. TRBD1 TRBJ1-6 TRBV6-5 CASSYSGQGGSPLHF TGTGCCAGCAGTTACTCCGGACAGGGGGGTTCACCCCTCCACTTT
. . TRBJ2-3 TRBV5-6 CASSLSRSGRTDTQYF TGTGCCAGCAGCTTGTCGCGTAGCGGCCGGACAGATACGCAGTATTTT
. . TRBJ1-2 TRBV28 CASSFSGGNYGYTF TGTGCCAGCAGTTTTTCCGGGGGGAACTATGGCTACACCTTC
few TRBD1 TRBJ2-7 TRBV18 CASSHPGQGFYEQYF TGTGCCAGCTCACATCCGGGACAGGGCTTCTACGAGCAGTACTTC
. . TRBJ1-5 TRBV7-6 CASSWGGDQPQHF TGTGCCAGCAGCTGGGGGGGGGATCAGCCCCAGCATTTT
. TRBD1 TRBJ1-6 TRBV27 CASSFGQGAAPLHF TGTGCCAGCAGTTTCGGACAGGGAGCCGCACCCCTCCACTTT
. . TRBJ1-2 TRBV19 CASSIDSVGYTF TGTGCCAGTAGTATCGACAGTGTGGGCTACACCTTC
. TRBD2 TRBJ2-7 TRBV18 CASSPPGGEQYF TGTGCCAGCTCACCGCCGGGGGGCGAGCAGTACTTC
. . TRBJ2-7 TRBV9 CASSGGASAIYEQYF TGTGCCAGCAGCGGCGGGGCTAGCGCCATCTACGAGCAGTACTTC